The 10 T cell receptor beta chains in this list originate from one sample, sequenced in a study of T-cell reconstitution after alpha-beta-depleted transplantation in children. Library preparation (for TCRbeta) was performed with unique molecular identifiers. TCRdb itself ran the PCR reads through MiXCR, one entry per CDR3 protein. The repertoire holds roughly 300,000 distinct CDR3 sequences, about a tenth seen once, with about 9.4% in the top ten. This specimen was PBMCs from the stem cell graft donor, taken from the stem cell graft. These receptors all stem from a human donor who donated a stem cell graft to a child with SCID.

This clonotype was seen a handful of times. The V call is TRBV20-1, the J call TRBJ1-2; D is uncertain. CDR1 is DFQATT, CDR2 SNEGSKA, per germline (reference sequence). V shed 3 bases and J shed 4 bases, with 12 bases lying between them. The length of the CDR3 is 13 residues. This CDR3 is CSARTVLPYGYTF. DNA for the CDR3: TGCAGTGCTAGGACCGTTCTCCCCTATGGCTACACCTTC.

This clonotype has ten or more counts. V gene TRBV5-1 combines with J gene TRBJ1-1; D gene ambiguous. The CDR3 runs 15 residues. V was clipped by 0 bases and J by 3 bases, with 12 bases between them. The germline CDR1 and CDR2 sequences are SGHRS and YFSETQ. The CDR3 DNA reads TGCGCCAGCAGCTTGGTCGAAGGGATGGACACTGAAGCTTTCTTT. Amino acids: CASSLVEGMDTEAFF. Complete variable domain (other parts from reference TRBV5-1 and TRBJ1-1): KAGVTQTPRYLIKTRGQQVTLSCSPISGHRSVSWYQQTPGQGLQFLFEYFSETQRNKGNFPGRFSGRQFSNSRSEMNVSTLELGDSALYLCASSLVEGMDTEAFFGQGTRLTVV.

This clonotype has more than one count but fewer than ten. V gene TRBV7-9 combines with J gene TRBJ1-2; possibly TRBD1 for D (6 bases). V dropped 4 bases and J dropped 0 bases, with 18 bases sitting between them. Germline CDR1 reads SEHNR; CDR2 reads FQNEAQ (reference sequence). The CDR3 runs to 17 residues. The CDR3 loop reads CASSYTGGLLANYGYTF. DNA of the CDR3: TGTGCCAGCAGCTACACGGGGGGGCTATTAGCTAACTATGGCTACACCTTC. The full variable domain, with the rest looked up from reference TRBV7-9 and TRBJ1-2, is DTGVSQNPRHKITKRGQNVTFRCDPISEHNRLYWYRQTLGQGPEFLTYFQNEAQLEKSRLLSDRFSAERPKGSFSTLEIQRTEQGDSAMYLCASSYTGGLLANYGYTFGSGTRLTVV.

This clonotype has a handful of counts. This chain links TRBV3-1 with TRBJ2-7; 9 positions agree with TRBD1. With 4 bases clipped from V and 6 bases from J, the junction kept 7 bases outside the gene matches. The germline V gene encodes CDR1 LGHDT and CDR2 YNNKEL (reference sequence). This CDR3 has 14 residues. The CDR3 spells CASSRGTGFSEQYF. The CDR3 region has the DNA TGTGCCAGCAGCCGCGGGACAGGGTTCAGCGAGCAGTACTTC.

This clonotype was picked up a small number of times. The chain combines TRBV2 with TRBJ2-2; 12 positions match TRBD1. From germline, CDR1 is SNHLY and CDR2 FYNNEI. The CDR3 runs 17 residues. J lost 8 bases, V lost 5 bases, and 12 bases had no gene match. The CDR3 DNA sequence: TGTGCCAGCAGTCCAACCCCCGGGACAGGGGGCGAGGGGGAGCTGTTTTTT. This sequence encodes CASSPTPGTGGEGELFF.

This clonotype was picked up a small number of times. The chain couples TRBV10-3 to TRBJ2-7; D is unclear. V lost 7 bases to trimming and J lost 0 bases, with 25 bases between them. The CDR3 has 18 residues. CDR1 and CDR2 from the germline V gene are ENHRY and SYGVKD. CDR3 sequence: CAITLNQTEPKSSYEQYF. The CDR3 bases are TGTGCCATCACCTTAAATCAGACGGAACCTAAGAGCTCCTACGAGCAGTACTTC.

The sample holds a few counts of this clonotype. This chain joins TRBV3-1 and TRBJ2-5; no definite D call. Germline V gives CDR1 LGHDT, CDR2 YNNKEL (reference sequence). V was shortened by 2 bases and J by 5 bases, with 6 bases between the two germline ends. The CDR3 is 12 amino acids. The CDR3 sequence is CASSQRRETQYF. For the CDR3, the DNA is TGTGCCAGCAGCCAAAGGCGGGAGACCCAGTACTTC.

This sequence joins TRBV7-9 and TRBJ2-7, with D unclear. V was clipped by 5 bases and J by 4 bases, with 15 bases between them. The CDR3 is 14 residues long. Germline-derived CDR1 and CDR2 are SEHNR and FQNEAQ (reference sequence). The CDR3 coding sequence is TGTGCCAGCAGCCCCACATGGTTGGCTTACGAGCAGTACTTC. It translates to CASSPTWLAYEQYF. Filled out from reference TRBV7-9 and TRBJ2-7, the complete variable domain reads DTGVSQNPRHKITKRGQNVTFRCDPISEHNRLYWYRQTLGQGPEFLTYFQNEAQLEKSRLLSDRFSAERPKGSFSTLEIQRTEQGDSAMYLCASSPTWLAYEQYFGPGTRLTVT.

This clonotype was found many times. V usage is TRBV2 and J usage is TRBJ2-1; 9 bases line up with TRBD2. Unmatched junction bases numbered 7, after V lost 6 bases and J lost 1 base. The CDR3 spans 16 residues. Germline loops: CDR1 SNHLY, CDR2 FYNNEI. The CDR3 sequence: CASRERGAISYNEQFF. CDR3 in DNA: TGTGCCAGCAGGGAGCGGGGGGCTATTTCCTACAATGAGCAGTTCTTC.

To note about this clonotype: A much larger clonotype is one base distant, so this may be a read error. The gene calls are TRBV5-2 and TRBJ1-1. TRBV5-2 is an annotated pseudogene. This CDR3 contains 16 residues. CDR3 coding DNA: TGTCCCAGCAGCTCTGGAGGAGGCATCGGTAACACTGAAGCTTTCTTT. It codes for CPSSSGGGIGNTEAFF.